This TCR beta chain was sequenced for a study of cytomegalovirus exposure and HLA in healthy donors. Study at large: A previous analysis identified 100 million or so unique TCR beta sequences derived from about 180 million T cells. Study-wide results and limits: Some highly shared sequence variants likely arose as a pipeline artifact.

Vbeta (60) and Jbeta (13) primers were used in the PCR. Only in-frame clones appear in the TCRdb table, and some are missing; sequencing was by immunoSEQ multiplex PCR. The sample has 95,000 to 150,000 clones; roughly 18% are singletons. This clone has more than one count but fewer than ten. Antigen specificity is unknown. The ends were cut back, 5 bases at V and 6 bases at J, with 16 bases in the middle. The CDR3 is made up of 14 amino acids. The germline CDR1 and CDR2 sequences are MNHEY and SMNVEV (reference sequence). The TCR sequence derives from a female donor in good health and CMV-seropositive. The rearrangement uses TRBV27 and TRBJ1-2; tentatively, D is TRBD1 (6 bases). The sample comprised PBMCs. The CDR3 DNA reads TGTGCCAGCAGTACAACCGGGGCAGGGGATGGCTACACCTTC. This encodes CASSTTGAGDGYTF.